Listed below are T cell receptor beta chains from one sample, sequenced in a study of T cells after yellow fever vaccination. MiXCR, run by TCRdb on the 5' RACE reads, gives a single entry per CDR3 protein. The sample lists some 320,000 distinct CDR3 sequences, approximately 12% occurring once. Specimen: CD4+ T cells sorted from PBMCs, collected 45 days after the yellow fever booster vaccination. The receptors shown here come from a man younger than 35 who received the YFV17D yellow fever vaccine. Each CDR3 is given with its conserved first and last residue. The order of the fields is CDR3 DNA, CDR3 protein, V gene, clone size, D gene, J gene. D genes are given only for firm matches. Rows may omit the clone size; those that give it use once, few, many or a size class.

TGTGCCAGCAGTGAACACGAGACAGGGGAGGGATCACCCCTCCACTTT	CASSEHETGEGSPLHF	TRBV6-1	NA	TRBD1	TRBJ1-6
TGTGCCAGCAGGCGACCGGGACAGGGGGTTAACGAGCAGTACTTC	CASRRPGQGVNEQYF	TRBV5-6	NA	TRBD1	TRBJ2-7
TGTGCCAGCAGTGAAGGCCCCTCTGGAAACACCATATATTTT	CASSEGPSGNTIYF	TRBV2	few	NA	TRBJ1-3
TGTGCCAGCTCACTCGCCGGGACAGGGGTTACTGAAGCTTTCTTT	CASSLAGTGVTEAFF	TRBV18	NA	TRBD1	TRBJ1-1
TGTGCCAGCAGCTATACATTCAACAGGCCCAATGAGCAGTTCTTC	CASSYTFNRPNEQFF	TRBV7-9	NA	NA	TRBJ2-1
TGCTCCGGTGGGGAATCCACCGGGGAGCTGTTTTTT	CSGGESTGELFF	TRBV20-1	NA	NA	TRBJ2-2
TGTGCCAGCAGAATAGGGGGGGCCTATGAGCAGTTCTTC	CASRIGGAYEQFF	TRBV6-2/TRBV6-3	NA	NA	TRBJ2-1
TGTGCCAGCTCACCCCTCGGGACAGCTGGAAACACCATATATTTT	CASSPLGTAGNTIYF	TRBV18	many	TRBD1	TRBJ1-3
TGTGCCAGCAGCGCACAGGGGGCGATGATCCTGAGGGATGGCTACACCTTC	CASSAQGAMILRDGYTF	TRBV11-2	NA	TRBD1	TRBJ1-2
TGTGCCAGCAGCTTAAGGACTAGCGGGGGGAAAAATGAGCAGTTCTTC	CASSLRTSGGKNEQFF	TRBV7-2	few	TRBD2	TRBJ2-1
TGTGCCAGCAGCTTAGTCCAGTCGGGGCCCCAGCATTTT	CASSLVQSGPQHF	TRBV7-2	NA	NA	TRBJ1-5
TGTGCCAGCAGCTTTTATGTCGAAGCTCGAAATGAGCAGTTCTTC	CASSFYVEARNEQFF	TRBV7-2	many	NA	TRBJ2-1
TGTGCCACCAGTGATTTTGGTGCGGGGGGGCATAATGAGCAGTTCTTC	CATSDFGAGGHNEQFF	TRBV24-1	few	TRBD2	TRBJ2-1
TGTGCCAGCAGCTTAGAGGTCTCTGGGGCCTACGTCCTGACTTTC	CASSLEVSGAYVLTF	TRBV7-2	once	NA	TRBJ2-6
TGTGCCAGCAGCGTAGGTGGCGGAGCTTACACTGAGCAGTTCTTC	CASSVGGGAYTEQFF	TRBV9	NA	NA	TRBJ2-1
TGTGCCAGCAGCCAAGTGGGCAGCCCAATCCAGCGGGTTCCTAGCACAGATACGCAGTATTTT	CASSQVGSPIQRVPSTDTQYF	TRBV3-2	NA	NA	TRBJ2-3
TGTGCCAGCAGCTTGCAGCTAGGGGACGGATCACCCCTCCACTTT	CASSLQLGDGSPLHF	TRBV5-6	many	NA	TRBJ1-6
TGTGCCACCAACAGGGGCATGAACACTGAAGCTTTCTTT	CATNRGMNTEAFF	TRBV10-3	NA	TRBD1	TRBJ1-1
TGCAGCGCCGGGGACGGTTACGAGCAGTACTTC	CSAGDGYEQYF	TRBV29-1	few	NA	TRBJ2-7
TGTGCCAGCTCACCAGGGCAGGGTGGCAATTCACCCCTCCACTTT	CASSPGQGGNSPLHF	TRBV18	few	NA	TRBJ1-6
TGCGCCAGCAGCAACGGACAGTTCCGGACTAATGAAAAACTGTTTTTT	CASSNGQFRTNEKLFF	TRBV5-1	NA	NA	TRBJ1-4
TGTGCCAGTAGTATAGTAGTGGCAGATACGCAGTATTTT	CASSIVVADTQYF	TRBV19	NA	NA	TRBJ2-3
TGTGCCAGCAGTTACTGGGTCCCGACTAGCGGGGGAGCTGGAGATACGCAGTATTTT	CASSYWVPTSGGAGDTQYF	TRBV6-5	NA	TRBD2	TRBJ2-3
TGCGCCAGCAGCTCCTGGACTGGAGTAAGTGAAAAACTGTTTTTT	CASSSWTGVSEKLFF	TRBV5-1	NA	NA	TRBJ1-4
TGTGCCAGCAGCCAAGAAGGGACTAGCGGGGGGGCTTTCTATTATGAGCAGTTCTTC	CASSQEGTSGGAFYYEQFF	TRBV4-2	few	TRBD2	TRBJ2-1
TGCGCCAGCGGGGCGGACAACTATGGCTACACCTTC	CASGADNYGYTF	TRBV5-1	few	NA	TRBJ1-2
TGTGCCAGCAGTTTCCCCGGACAGCCTTCCGGGGAGCTGTTTTTT	CASSFPGQPSGELFF	TRBV28	many	NA	TRBJ2-2
TGTGCCAGCAGGTCCCCGGGACTAGCGGGGGTTATGTTCTTC	CASRSPGLAGVMFF	TRBV6-2/TRBV6-3	NA	TRBD2	TRBJ2-1
TGTGCCAGCAGCTTATGGGCTAGCGGGAACAATGAGCAGTTCTTC	CASSLWASGNNEQFF	TRBV7-9	few	TRBD2	TRBJ2-1
TGTGCCATCAGTGGGCAGGGCACTGAAGCTTTCTTT	CAISGQGTEAFF	TRBV10-3	many	NA	TRBJ1-1
TGCAGTGCCGCCGGCAGGGTGGCCTACGAGCAGTACTTC	CSAAGRVAYEQYF	TRBV20-1	few	NA	TRBJ2-7
TGTGCCAGCAGCTTAGCAGGGTTGGACTTCTCTGGGGCCAACGTCCTGACTTTC	CASSLAGLDFSGANVLTF	TRBV7-8	many	NA	TRBJ2-6
TGTGCCACCGCAGACAGGGGCTTTTTCTATGGCTACACCTTC	CATADRGFFYGYTF	TRBV19	NA	TRBD1	TRBJ1-2
TGTGCCACCAGCTGGGCACCGGGACAGGGATTAAACACCATATATTTT	CATSWAPGQGLNTIYF	TRBV15	few	TRBD1	TRBJ1-3
TGTGCCAGCAGTCAGTGGACTACCGAGCCGAGCTTC	CASSQWTTEPSF	TRBV12-3/TRBV12-4	many	NA	TRBJ2-7
TGTGCCAGCAGCCCCCTCGGGGGAATGCAAGAGACCCAGTACTTC	CASSPLGGMQETQYF	TRBV7-3	many	NA	TRBJ2-5
TGCGCCAGCAGCTTGTTGGGGGACTACAATGAGCAGTTCTTC	CASSLLGDYNEQFF	TRBV5-1	few	NA	TRBJ2-1
TGTGCCAGCAGCTTAACAGGGACCTCTGGAAACACCATATATTTT	CASSLTGTSGNTIYF	TRBV7-2	few	NA	TRBJ1-3
TGTGCCAGCAGCGTCGAAAGGCGGGGAGACAATGAGCAGTTCTTC	CASSVERRGDNEQFF	TRBV9	few	NA	TRBJ2-1
TGCAGTGCTCCGTACACCGGGTTAGGAGAGACCCAGTACTTC	CSAPYTGLGETQYF	TRBV20-1	NA	NA	TRBJ2-5
TGTGCCAGCAGCGTCGTAGGAAAGCAGTACTTC	CASSVVGKQYF	TRBV5-6	few	NA	TRBJ2-7
TGCGCCAGCAGCCCACGACAGCCTAACTATGGCTACACCTTC	CASSPRQPNYGYTF	TRBV5-1	NA	NA	TRBJ1-2
TGTGCCAGCAGTTTTGGAGTAAGGGGCATTCAGTACTTC	CASSFGVRGIQYF	TRBV12-3/TRBV12-4	NA	NA	TRBJ2-4
TGTGCCAGCAAACCCCCCGCGGGGGATGAGCAGTTCTTC	CASKPPAGDEQFF	TRBV7-9	few	TRBD2	TRBJ2-1
TGTGCCAGCAGCCCCCGGGGTAGCGGGGGGCAGGGTGAGCAGTTCTTC	CASSPRGSGGQGEQFF	TRBV7-2	NA	TRBD2	TRBJ2-1
TGTGCCAGCAGCCAGCTGCTGGGCACAGATACGCAGTATTTT	CASSQLLGTDTQYF	TRBV3-1	NA	NA	TRBJ2-3
TGTGCCAGCAGCAAGGGACTAGCGGACCAAGAGACCCAGTACTTC	CASSKGLADQETQYF	TRBV3-1	many	TRBD2	TRBJ2-5
TGTGCCACTAAGGGGGGACGTTATAATGAAAAACTGTTTTTT	CATKGGRYNEKLFF	TRBV27	few	NA	TRBJ1-4
TGTGCCAGCAGTGGGAGGGGTAGCGGGGTACGAACCTACAATGAGCAGTTCTTC	CASSGRGSGVRTYNEQFF	TRBV27	many	TRBD2	TRBJ2-1
TGTGCCAGCTCAGGGGGGATCACTGAAGCTTTCTTT	CASSGGITEAFF	TRBV18	NA	NA	TRBJ1-1
TGCGCCAGCAGCCCGGCGGGGTTGGTTCAGGAAAAACTGTTTTTT	CASSPAGLVQEKLFF	TRBV4-1	few	NA	TRBJ1-4
TGCGCCAGCAGCTTGGTGTCGCCCCACTACGAGCAGTACTTC	CASSLVSPHYEQYF	TRBV5-1	many	NA	TRBJ2-7
TGTGCCAGCAGCCCACTTCCTAGCGCCTTCGCCTACAATGAGCAGTTCTTC	CASSPLPSAFAYNEQFF	TRBV6-5	many	NA	TRBJ2-1
TGCGCCAGCAGCCAAGATTACGGCCGTAGGAATTCACCCCTCCACTTT	CASSQDYGRRNSPLHF	TRBV4-3	many	NA	TRBJ1-6
TGTGCCAGCAGCTTTCCGACGGGACAGATCACCGGGGAGCTGTTTTTT	CASSFPTGQITGELFF	TRBV5-4	few	TRBD1	TRBJ2-2
TGTGCCATCAGAGAAGACGGGGGCTCAGATACGCAGTATTTT	CAIREDGGSDTQYF	TRBV10-3	few	NA	TRBJ2-3